The 31 T cell receptor beta chains below all came from one sample that was sequenced in a study of early T cells in non-severe SARS-CoV-2 infection. TCRdb reanalysed the 5' RACE reads using MiXCR and keeps one entry per CDR3 protein. The repertoire holds about 64,000 distinct CDR3 sequences, with 18% as singletons. The sample here was whole blood, taken at baseline. These receptors all stem from an adult who was a healthcare worker with PCR-confirmed SARS-CoV-2 infection or an uninfected control (not recorded which).

The sample holds a few counts of this clonotype. This chain uses TRBV6-5 with TRBJ1-1; possible D gene TRBD1, 5 bases. The CDR3 consists of 13 residues. Germline CDR1 MNHEY, CDR2 SVGAGI. V was cut by 8 bases and J by 6 bases, with 16 bases left in between. The CDR3 loop reads CASQPPGMAEAFF. The CDR3 nucleotides read TGTGCCAGCCAACCTCCAGGGATGGCTGAAGCTTTCTTT.

This chain links TRBV19 with TRBJ2-1; D is possibly TRBD1 or TRBD2 (5 bases each). The germline CDR1 and CDR2 sequences are LNHDA and SQIVND (reference sequence). CDR3 length: 14 residues. V was shortened by 5 bases and J by 5 bases, with 13 bases between the two germline ends. The CDR3 loop is CASSPRDGDNEQFF. As DNA, the CDR3 is TGTGCCAGTAGTCCCCGGGACGGTGACAATGAGCAGTTCTTC.

This clonotype was found a few times. The V call is TRBV29-1, the J call TRBJ2-5; perhaps TRBD2 as D (5 bases). Germline CDR1 and CDR2: SQVTM and ANQGSEA. The CDR3 contains 12 residues. The ends were cut back, 6 bases at V and 4 bases at J, with 12 bases in the middle. The CDR3 DNA sequence: TGCAGCGTGGCATACAGCGGAGAGACCCAGTACTTC. This sequence encodes CSVAYSGETQYF. Full variable domain (outside the CDR3, taken from reference TRBV29-1 and TRBJ2-5): SAVISQKPSRDICQRGTSLTIQCQVDSQVTMMFWYRQQPGQSLTLIATANQGSEATYESGFVIDKFPISRPNLTFSTLTVSNMSPEDSSIYLCSVAYSGETQYFGPGTRLLVL.

The chain carries TRBV12-3 or TRBV12-4 and TRBJ1-1; D possibly corresponds to TRBD1 (6 bases). CDR3 length: 14 amino acids. Trimming cost V 1 base and J 5 bases, with 11 bases left between them. In DNA form, the CDR3 reads TGTGCCAGCAGTTTAGATGGGGGCAGTACTGAAGCTTTCTTT. As protein: CASSLDGGSTEAFF.

The chain combines TRBV28 with TRBJ2-1; TRBD1 matches at 9 bases. Germline V CDR1 and CDR2: MDHEN, SYDVKM. The CDR3 runs 14 residues. J gave up 9 bases and V 7 bases, and 10 bases lay outside the gene matches. The CDR3 DNA sequence: TGTGCCAGCACCCCGGGACAGGGATTGGGTGAGCAGTTCTTC. Amino acids: CASTPGQGLGEQFF.

V and J are TRBV3-1 and TRBJ1-5, with D possibly matching TRBD1 (6 bases). The CDR3 has 14 amino acids. V was cut by 2 bases and J by 5 bases, with 10 bases left in between. Germline CDR1 and CDR2: LGHDT and YNNKEL (reference sequence). CDR3 loop: CASSQWGQHQPQHF. In DNA, the CDR3 is TGTGCCAGCAGCCAATGGGGACAACATCAGCCCCAGCATTTT.

The sample holds a few counts of this clonotype. The rearrangement links TRBV18 to TRBJ1-1; D remains unclear. Germline CDR1 reads KGHSH; CDR2 reads LQKENI. This CDR3 has 15 amino acids. The germline V and J ends were trimmed by 2 bases and 3 bases, with 13 bases remaining between them. The CDR3 sequence is CASSPERSEDTEAFF. In nucleotides, the CDR3 is TGTGCCAGCTCACCAGAGCGGTCGGAGGACACTGAAGCTTTCTTT.

The sample holds many counts of this clonotype. V and J are TRBV13 and TRBJ2-6, with TRBD1 identical over 7 bases. CDR3 length: 19 residues. J was trimmed by 0 bases and V by 4 bases; bases with no gene match: 12. CDR1 PRHDT and CDR2 FYEKMQ come from the germline V gene (reference sequence). CDR3: CASSYYRDRPFSGANVLTF. In nucleotides, the CDR3 is TGTGCCAGCAGCTACTACCGGGACAGACCTTTCTCTGGGGCCAACGTCCTGACTTTC.

The rearrangement uses TRBV28 and TRBJ2-1, with D possibly TRBD1 on 5 matching bases. The length of the CDR3 is 12 residues. Germline values: CDR1 MDHEN, CDR2 SYDVKM. Between the trimmed V and J ends, which lost 7 bases and 6 bases, there was a span of 10 bases. The CDR3 here is CASMRQTNEQFF. CDR3 nucleotides: TGTGCCAGCATGAGACAGACCAATGAGCAGTTCTTC.

V usage is TRBV6-5 and J usage is TRBJ1-6, with TRBD1 matching over 8 bases. Trimming took 6 bases from V and 6 from J; bases not matched to a gene: 7. This CDR3 has 15 residues. The germline CDR1 and CDR2 sequences are MNHEY and SVGAGI. The CDR3 DNA sequence: TGTGCCAGCAGCTCAGACAGGGGTTTTAATTCACCCCTCCACTTT. It codes for CASSSDRGFNSPLHF.

This clonotype was counted once. The gene calls are TRBV10-3 and TRBJ2-7; weak D call: TRBD1 (6 bases). The CDR3 contains 15 residues. Germline V lookup: CDR1 ENHRY, CDR2 SYGVKD. Trimming took off 6 bases at V and 1 base at J, with 16 bases between the two ends. CDR3 amino acids: CAISERETGSYEQYF. DNA of the CDR3: TGTGCCATCAGCGAACGAGAGACAGGATCCTACGAGCAGTACTTC.

CDR3 sequence: CASSTDRDQPQHF. DNA for the CDR3: TGTGCCAGTAGTACGGACAGGGATCAGCCCCAGCATTTT. The rearrangement uses TRBV19 and TRBJ1-5; TRBD1 matches at 8 bases. The J segment lost 5 bases and the V segment lost 4 bases, leaving 1 base of the junction unmatched. This CDR3 comprises 13 residues. CDR1 LNHDA and CDR2 SQIVND come from the germline V gene (reference sequence).

This clonotype was observed a handful of times. The chain couples TRBV18 to TRBJ2-7, with D possibly being TRBD2 (5 bases). Trimming pared 5 bases from V and 4 bases from J, leaving 21 bases between. Germline CDR1 is KGHSH and CDR2 is LQKENI. The CDR3 is made up of 16 amino acids. DNA of the CDR3: TGTGCCAGCTCAGCAATGGCCACCTCACGGAGGTACGAGCAGTACTTC. Protein product: CASSAMATSRRYEQYF.

This clonotype occurred a few times. CDR3 bases: TGCAGTGCAGCCGGACTAGCGGGAACTACCGGGGAGCTGTTTTTT. Its protein product is CSAAGLAGTTGELFF. J is TRBJ2-2 and V is TRBV20-1, with 12 bases aligning to TRBD2. V gave up 6 bases and J gave up 5 bases; unmatched junction bases: 7. CDR1 and CDR2 (germline): DFQATT, SNEGSKA (reference sequence). The CDR3 contains 15 residues.

This clonotype was observed a few times. The chain joins TRBV11-2 to TRBJ1-4; no reliable D call. The CDR3 has 15 residues. Trimming left V 3 bases short and J 0 bases short, with 8 bases between. CDR1 and CDR2 from the germline V gene are SGHAT and FQNNGV. The CDR3 sequence is CASSFRSATNEKLFF. CDR3 DNA sequence: TGTGCCAGCAGCTTTAGAAGTGCAACTAATGAAAAACTGTTTTTT.

This sequence joins TRBV20-1 and TRBJ2-7; D not certain. Deletions cut 1 base from V and 4 bases from J, with 14 bases between. Germline values: CDR1 DFQATT, CDR2 SNEGSKA (reference sequence). This CDR3 is built from 14 residues. This CDR3 reads CSARGPRSSYEQYF. The DNA of the CDR3 is TGCAGTGCTAGAGGACCCAGGAGCTCATACGAGCAGTACTTC.

This clonotype was picked up a small number of times. The chain has TRBV20-1 and TRBJ2-5, with a tentative D call TRBD2 (5 bases). There are 15 residues in the CDR3. V was pared by 2 bases and J by 3 bases, with 16 bases between. Germline V CDR1 and CDR2: DFQATT, SNEGSKA (reference sequence). CDR3 residues: CSARPWTGIKETQYF. DNA for the CDR3: TGCAGTGCTAGACCGTGGACGGGGATTAAAGAGACCCAGTACTTC.

V and J are TRBV6-5 and TRBJ1-1; no reliable D call. CDR1 MNHEY and CDR2 SVGAGI come from the germline V gene. Trimming left V 0 bases short and J 8 bases short, with 10 bases between. The CDR3 is made up of 13 amino acids. DNA of the CDR3: TGTGCCAGCAGTTACTCGACTCGCCCGGAAGCTTTCTTT. This gives the protein CASSYSTRPEAFF.

V and J are TRBV6-1 and TRBJ2-2; D is tentatively TRBD1 or TRBD2 (5 bases each). The CDR3 is 16 residues long. Germline-derived CDR1 and CDR2 are MNHNS and SASEGT. V lost 3 bases to trimming and J lost 1 base, with 12 bases between them. Written as DNA, the CDR3 is TGTGCCAGCAGTGAGGCCGGGACGGTGAACACCGGGGAGCTGTTTTTT. It codes for CASSEAGTVNTGELFF.

The chain couples TRBV7-6 to TRBJ2-2, with unresolved D. There are 14 residues in the CDR3. Trimming removed 5 bases at V and 5 bases at J, with 12 bases between. CDR1 is SGHVS and CDR2 is FNYEAQ in the germline V gene. The CDR3: CASSEKISTGELFF. The CDR3 DNA reads as TGTGCCAGCAGCGAAAAGATTTCGACCGGGGAGCTGTTTTTT.

This clonotype has more than one count but fewer than ten. The chain uses TRBV3-1 and TRBJ2-1; D is uncertain. Germline CDR1 and CDR2: LGHDT and YNNKEL (reference sequence). This CDR3 comprises 12 residues. V shed 4 bases and J shed 5 bases, with 6 bases lying between them. The CDR3 loop reads CASSLVHNEQFF. CDR3 DNA sequence: TGTGCCAGCAGCCTCGTCCACAATGAGCAGTTCTTC.

The chain joins TRBV12-3 or TRBV12-4 to TRBJ2-5, with D possibly matching TRBD2 (6 bases). Trimming removed 4 bases at V and 5 bases at J, with 14 bases between. The CDR3 is 14 amino acids. The CDR3 DNA sequence: TGTGCCAGCAGTTCTGGGACTTCTCCGGAGACCCAGTACTTC. It yields the protein CASSSGTSPETQYF.

The chain links TRBV4-3 to TRBJ2-2; D is uncertain. This CDR3 has 12 amino acids. Trimming removed 0 bases from V and 6 bases from J, with 2 bases in between. The V gene's germline CDR1 is LGHNA and CDR2 YSLEER. The DNA of the CDR3 is TGCGCCAGCAGCCAAGAACCCGGGGAGCTGTTTTTT. Protein sequence: CASSQEPGELFF.

The V and J genes are TRBV27 and TRBJ1-1; possibly TRBD1 for D (6 bases). The germline V and J ends were trimmed by 9 bases and 3 bases, with 14 bases remaining between them. Per germline, CDR1 MNHEY and CDR2 SMNVEV (reference sequence). The CDR3 loop spans 13 amino acids. The DNA for the CDR3 is TGTGCCAGTAGGTACAGGGAATACACTGAAGCTTTCTTT. Amino acid sequence: CASRYREYTEAFF.

This clonotype was recorded at least ten times. The rearrangement links TRBV11-2 to TRBJ1-6; D is unclear. In germline, CDR1 is SGHAT, CDR2 FQNNGV. This CDR3 contains 11 residues. Deletions cut 5 bases from V and 13 bases from J, with 9 bases between. As DNA, the CDR3 is TGTGCCAGCAGCCCGGGTGGTCCCCTCCACTTT. Translating gives CASSPGGPLHF.

The table lists this clonotype with many counts. V usage is TRBV29-1 and J usage is TRBJ1-5; D remains unclear. The CDR3 consists of 14 residues. V lost 7 bases and J lost 3, with 16 bases in between. The germline V gene encodes CDR1 SQVTM and CDR2 ANQGSEA. CDR3 sequence (DNA): TGCAGCGCCATTGCTGGGCCCCCCAATCAGCCCCAGCATTTT. The encoded protein is CSAIAGPPNQPQHF.

In its sample, this clonotype was seen a few times. The rearrangement uses TRBV19 and TRBJ1-4; possible D gene TRBD1, 6 bases. The CDR3 runs to 17 residues. Germline assignment: CDR1 LNHDA and CDR2 SQIVND (reference sequence). The V and J ends lost 5 bases and 8 bases respectively, with 24 bases between them. CDR3 residues: CASSPRPAWGANEKLFF. DNA of the CDR3: TGTGCCAGTAGTCCCCGACCCGCTTGGGGGGCCAACGAAAAACTGTTTTTT.

This clonotype was observed a few times. V gene TRBV20-1 combines with J gene TRBJ2-3; TRBD1 matches at 8 bases. Germline V gene data show CDR1 as DFQATT and CDR2 as SNEGSKA (reference sequence). The length of the CDR3 is 15 residues. V was clipped by 0 bases and J by 1 base; unmatched bases: 3. The DNA of the CDR3 is TGCAGTGCTAGAGATTGGGGACAGGGCACAGATACGCAGTATTTT. Protein: CSARDWGQGTDTQYF.

The CDR3 spells CASSSRIRANVLTF. In nucleotides, the CDR3 is TGTGCCAGCAGCTCGAGGATAAGAGCCAACGTCCTGACTTTC. The chain carries TRBV13 and TRBJ2-6; D gene unclear. The germline V gene has CDR1 PRHDT and CDR2 FYEKMQ (reference sequence). The V end lost 4 bases, the J end lost 7 bases, and 11 bases lay between the germline ends. CDR3 length: 14 amino acids.

There are a few counts of this clonotype. The rearrangement uses TRBV5-1 and TRBJ2-1, with 8 bases identical to TRBD2. Trimming at V came to 4 bases and at J to 8 bases, leaving 8 bases not matched to a gene. This CDR3 is built from 14 residues. Germline V gives CDR1 SGHRS, CDR2 YFSETQ. The CDR3 loop reads CASSLAGPGDEQFF. CDR3 DNA sequence: TGCGCCAGCAGCCTAGCGGGCCCCGGGGATGAGCAGTTCTTC.

J is TRBJ2-4 and V is TRBV13, with a possible D match to TRBD2 (5 bases). This CDR3 is built from 15 residues. Trimming took off 4 bases at V and 0 bases at J, with 10 bases between the two ends. In germline, CDR1 is PRHDT, CDR2 FYEKMQ (reference sequence). The DNA of the CDR3 is TGTGCCAGCAGCTCCCGGGGTCTAGCCAAAAACATTCAGTACTTC. This codes for CASSSRGLAKNIQYF.